The 20 T cell receptor beta chains given below trace back to one sample, sequenced in a study of blood T cell repertoires in COVID-19. The protocol was immunoSEQ multiplex PCR, while the TCRdb copy is restricted to in-frame clones and leaves out a portion. This sample has around 100,000 clones, with less than 85% found just once. Sample: peripheral blood. The receptors come from a man aged 65-85 years with active or convalescent COVID-19.

CDR3 coding DNA: TGTGCCAGCACGAGCGGGGACTACCAAGAGACCCAGTACTTC. Translated: CASTSGDYQETQYF. The chain combines TRBV6-5 with TRBJ2-5; TRBD2 matches at 7 bases. The CDR3 length is 14 residues. V trimming: 7 bases; J trimming: 0 bases; junction bases outside the gene matches: 5. The V gene's germline CDR1 is MNHEY and CDR2 SVGAGI.

V gene TRBV6-5 combines with J gene TRBJ1-4; D is unresolved. There are 16 residues in the CDR3. The V gene's germline CDR1 is MNHEY and CDR2 SVGAGI. V shed 0 bases and J shed 3 bases, with 11 bases lying between them. The chain's CDR3 is CASSYSSAVANEKLFF. The CDR3 DNA follows: TGTGCCAGCAGTTACTCGTCAGCGGTGGCTAATGAAAAACTGTTTTTT.

The chain couples TRBV6-1 to TRBJ2-1; 12 bases are a match to TRBD2. Germline CDR1 MNHNS, CDR2 SASEGT. CDR3 length equals 15 residues. V shed 1 base, J shed 10 bases, and the junction held 5 bases outside the gene matches. The CDR3 here is CASSEGGTSGREQFF. The CDR3 DNA sequence: TGTGCCAGCAGTGAAGGGGGTACTAGCGGGAGGGAGCAGTTCTTC.

This clone appeared once. The chain links TRBV12-5 to TRBJ2-4; tentative D call: TRBD1 (5 bases). The CDR3 contains 12 residues. The germline gives CDR1 LGHNT, CDR2 FRNRAP. V was trimmed by 1 base and J by 8 bases, leaving 6 bases between them. The CDR3 loop is CASGLEGDIQYF. In nucleotides, the CDR3 is TGTGCTAGTGGTTTGGAAGGGGACATTCAGTACTTC.

The V call is TRBV29-1, the J call TRBJ2-7, with 13 bases matching TRBD2. Germline V gives CDR1 SQVTM, CDR2 ANQGSEA. This CDR3 contains 15 residues. V lost 6 bases and J lost 7; bases outside the gene matches: 12. The CDR3 DNA reads as TGCAGCGTCGGGACTAGCGGGACCGGGCAGGGGGAGCAGTACTTC. Amino acids: CSVGTSGTGQGEQYF.

V gene TRBV5-4 combines with J gene TRBJ1-2, with TRBD1 as a possible D gene (6 bases). Germline V CDR1 and CDR2: SGHNT, YYREEE (reference sequence). The CDR3 spans 14 residues. V was pared by 2 bases and J by 4 bases, with 12 bases between. This chain's CDR3 is CASSFSQTGYGYTF. CDR3 DNA sequence: TGTGCCAGCAGCTTTTCCCAGACAGGCTATGGCTACACCTTC.

The V and J genes are TRBV25-1 and TRBJ1-3; D is unresolved. V shed 3 bases and J shed 3 bases, with 6 bases lying between them. Germline V gives CDR1 MGHDK, CDR2 SYGVNS. The CDR3 extends over 13 amino acids. The CDR3 nucleotides read TGTGCCAGCAGTGACTTTCTTGGAAACACCATATATTTT. Translated, it gives CASSDFLGNTIYF.

This clone was counted a single time. CDR3 residues: CASSRQGAVDTQYF. CDR3 DNA: TGTGCCAGCAGTCGCCAGGGGGCAGTAGATACGCAGTATTTT. The chain couples TRBV6-5 to TRBJ2-3; 8 bases align to TRBD1. The germline V gene has CDR1 MNHEY and CDR2 SVGAGI. The CDR3 has 14 residues. J gave up 5 bases and V 5 bases, and 6 bases lay outside the gene matches.

The chain links TRBV2 to TRBJ2-7; 7 nucleotides match TRBD1. The junction had 5 bases not matched to a gene; V was cut back by 7 bases and J by 2 bases. The CDR3 runs 13 residues. In germline, CDR1 is SNHLY, CDR2 FYNNEI. This CDR3 reads CASKQGTTYEQYF. The CDR3 nucleotides read TGTGCCAGCAAACAGGGGACAACCTACGAGCAGTACTTC.

The chain combines TRBV2 with TRBJ1-6; 11 bases are shared with TRBD1. Per the germline V gene, CDR1 is SNHLY and CDR2 is FYNNEI. The CDR3 is 14 residues long. The V and J ends lost 6 bases and 5 bases, in that order; junction bases with no gene match: 0. In DNA form, the CDR3 reads TGTGCCAGCAGGGACAGGGGGCATAATTCACCCCTCCACTTT. Translation gives CASRDRGHNSPLHF. The variable domain in full, completed from reference TRBV2 and TRBJ1-6, reads EPEVTQTPSHQVTQMGQEVILRCVPISNHLYFYWYRQILGQKVEFLVSFYNNEISEKSEIFDDQFSVERPDGSNFTLKIRSTKLEDSAMYFCASRDRGHNSPLHFGNGTRLTVT.

The chain employs TRBV6-2 or TRBV6-3 and TRBJ1-3; D is undetermined. Trimming removed 0 bases from V and 1 base from J, with 13 bases in between. The CDR3 length is 17 residues. Germline values: CDR1 MNHEY, CDR2 SVGEGT. The CDR3 DNA is TGTGCCAGCAGTTACTCTGCCAGCGAAGCGTCTGGAAACACCATATATTTT. This codes for CASSYSASEASGNTIYF.

This clone was recorded only once. The chain carries TRBV6-5 and TRBJ2-1; the D gene is possibly TRBD1 (6 bases). The CDR3 consists of 13 residues. V was cut by 8 bases and J by 4 bases, with 12 bases left in between. Germline V gene sequence: CDR1 MNHEY, CDR2 SVGAGI. As DNA, the CDR3 is TGTGCCAGCCGCTGGACAGCTTACAATGAGCAGTTCTTC. This translates into CASRWTAYNEQFF.

Only one count was recorded for this clone. V and J are TRBV5-1 and TRBJ1-6; 12 bases agree with TRBD1. Germline CDR1 is SGHRS and CDR2 is YFSETQ. Losses at the gene ends were 0 bases for V and 7 bases for J; bases not matched to a gene: 8. CDR3 length equals 18 residues. CDR3 DNA sequence: TGCGCCAGCAGCTTGGTAGGGACAGGGGGCGGCGAGAATTCACCCCTCCACTTT. The encoded protein is CASSLVGTGGGENSPLHF. Full variable domain (missing parts from reference TRBV5-1 and TRBJ1-6): KAGVTQTPRYLIKTRGQQVTLSCSPISGHRSVSWYQQTPGQGLQFLFEYFSETQRNKGNFPGRFSGRQFSNSRSEMNVSTLELGDSALYLCASSLVGTGGGENSPLHFGNGTRLTVT.

There are a few counts of this clone. The chain carries TRBV5-1 and TRBJ1-2, with TRBD1 matching over 9 bases. The germline V gene has CDR1 SGHRS and CDR2 YFSETQ. CDR3 length: 16 residues. V lost 4 bases to trimming and J lost 5 bases; unmatched junction nucleotides: 12. CDR3 region: CASSVDPPGQGYGYTF. CDR3 nucleotide sequence: TGCGCCAGCAGCGTCGACCCGCCTGGACAGGGGTATGGCTACACCTTC.

The rearrangement links TRBV5-1 to TRBJ2-2; 10 bases are shared with TRBD1. Unmatched junction bases numbered 5, after V lost 3 bases and J lost 6 bases. CDR3 size: 15 residues. CDR1 and CDR2 from the germline V gene are SGHRS and YFSETQ. Written as DNA, the CDR3 is TGCGCCAGCAGCTCGGGACAGGGGACCCCCGGGGAGCTGTTTTTT. Translation: CASSSGQGTPGELFF.

The chain has TRBV19 and TRBJ2-5; TRBD2 agrees at 13 bases. Germline trimming cut 7 bases from V and 5 bases from J; bases unmatched to any gene: 7. The CDR3 has 15 residues. The V gene's germline CDR1 is LNHDA and CDR2 SQIVND (reference sequence). The CDR3 spells CASKTSGGPAETQYF. CDR3 in DNA: TGTGCCAGTAAGACTAGCGGGGGGCCAGCCGAGACCCAGTACTTC. Using reference TRBV19 and TRBJ2-5 for the parts outside the CDR3, the full variable domain is DGGITQSPKYLFRKEGQNVTLSCEQNLNHDAMYWYRQDPGQGLRLIYYSQIVNDFQKGDIAEGYSVSREKKESFPLTVTSAQKNPTAFYLCASKTSGGPAETQYFGPGTRLLVL.

This clone showed up just a few times. The chain employs TRBV11-2 and TRBJ1-1, with D perhaps TRBD1 (5 bases). V dropped 1 base and J dropped 4 bases, with 13 bases sitting between them. CDR1 and CDR2 from the germline V gene are SGHAT and FQNNGV. This CDR3 comprises 15 residues. The CDR3 sequence: CASSLGYSRATEAFF. The CDR3 DNA sequence: TGTGCCAGCAGCTTAGGTTATTCCAGGGCCACTGAAGCTTTCTTT.

A few counts support this clone. The V gene is TRBV9, the J gene TRBJ1-5; weak D call: TRBD1 (6 bases). The CDR3 runs 15 residues. The V end lost 0 bases, the J end lost 5 bases, and 12 bases lay between the germline ends. CDR1 SGDLS and CDR2 YYNGEE come from the germline V gene. The CDR3 DNA follows: TGTGCCAGCAGCGTAGAAGCGACAGGTGATCAGCCCCAGCATTTT. This encodes CASSVEATGDQPQHF. The full variable domain, with the rest looked up from reference TRBV9 and TRBJ1-5, is DSGVTQTPKHLITATGQRVTLRCSPRSGDLSVYWYQQSLDQGLQFLIQYYNGEERAKGNILERFSAQQFPDLHSELNLSSLELGDSALYFCASSVEATGDQPQHFGDGTRLSIL.

The gene calls are TRBV7-6 and TRBJ1-1, with D maybe TRBD1 (5 bases). The CDR3 has 14 residues. CDR1 is SGHVS, CDR2 FNYEAQ, per germline. The V end was cut by 5 bases, the J end by 1 base, with 11 bases between. This CDR3 reads CASSRTTENTEAFF. CDR3 coding DNA: TGTGCCAGCAGCCGTACGACAGAGAACACTGAAGCTTTCTTT. Full variable domain (rest looked up from reference TRBV7-6 and TRBJ1-1): GAGVSQSPRYKVTKRGQDVALRCDPISGHVSLYWYRQALGQGPEFLTYFNYEAQQDKSGLPNDRFSAERPEGSISTLTIQRTEQRDSAMYRCASSRTTENTEAFFGQGTRLTVV.

The chain has TRBV21-1 and TRBJ1-2; the table's D call of TRBD1 was not tested on the DNA. TRBV21-1 is deemed a pseudogene. The CDR3 consists of 18 residues. The CDR3 here is CASSKVMGRGRRDYGYTF. The CDR3 nucleotides are TGTGCCAGCAGCAAAGTGATGGGCAGGGGGCGACGGGACTATGGCTACACCTTC.